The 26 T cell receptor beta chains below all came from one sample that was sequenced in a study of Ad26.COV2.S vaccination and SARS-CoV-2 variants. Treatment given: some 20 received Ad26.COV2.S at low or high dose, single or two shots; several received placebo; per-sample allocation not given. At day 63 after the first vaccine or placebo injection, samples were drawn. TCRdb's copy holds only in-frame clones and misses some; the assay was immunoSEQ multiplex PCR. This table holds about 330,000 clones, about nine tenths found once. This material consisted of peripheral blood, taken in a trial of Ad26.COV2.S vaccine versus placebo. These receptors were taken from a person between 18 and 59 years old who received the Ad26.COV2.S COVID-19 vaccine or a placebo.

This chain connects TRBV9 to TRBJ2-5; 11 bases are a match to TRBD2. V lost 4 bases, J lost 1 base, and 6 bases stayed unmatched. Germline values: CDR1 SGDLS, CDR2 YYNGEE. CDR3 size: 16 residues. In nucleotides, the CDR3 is TGTGCCAGCAGCCCCGGGACTAGCGGTGTCCAAGAGACCCAGTACTTC. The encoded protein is CASSPGTSGVQETQYF.

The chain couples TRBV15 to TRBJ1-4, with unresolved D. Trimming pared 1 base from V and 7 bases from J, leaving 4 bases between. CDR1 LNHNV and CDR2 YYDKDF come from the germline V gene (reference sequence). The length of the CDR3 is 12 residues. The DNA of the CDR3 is TGTGCCACCAGCAGAGGACCTGAAAAACTGTTTTTT. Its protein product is CATSRGPEKLFF.

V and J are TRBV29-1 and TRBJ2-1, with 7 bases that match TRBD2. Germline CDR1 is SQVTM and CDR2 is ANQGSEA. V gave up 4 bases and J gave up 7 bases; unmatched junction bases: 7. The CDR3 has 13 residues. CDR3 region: CSVGVGLPNEQFF. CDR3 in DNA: TGCAGCGTTGGGGTGGGACTACCAAATGAGCAGTTCTTC.

This chain's CDR3 is CATQGHNTEAFF. The CDR3 nucleotides read TGTGCCACACAGGGGCACAACACTGAAGCTTTCTTT. This chain connects TRBV24-1 to TRBJ1-1, with TRBD1 matching 7 bases. V shed 10 bases and J 2 bases; nucleotides not matched to a gene: 3. The germline V gene has CDR1 KGHDR and CDR2 SFDVKD. This CDR3 has 12 amino acids.

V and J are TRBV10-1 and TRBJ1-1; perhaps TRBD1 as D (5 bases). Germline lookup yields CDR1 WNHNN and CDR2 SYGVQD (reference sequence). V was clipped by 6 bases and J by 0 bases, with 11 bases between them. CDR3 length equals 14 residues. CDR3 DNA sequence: TGCGCCAGCAGGGGGGTGGAGATGAACACTGAAGCTTTCTTT. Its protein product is CASRGVEMNTEAFF.

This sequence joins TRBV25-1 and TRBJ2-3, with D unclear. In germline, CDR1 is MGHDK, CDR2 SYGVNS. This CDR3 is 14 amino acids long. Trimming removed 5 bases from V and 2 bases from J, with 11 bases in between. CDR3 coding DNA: TGTGCCAGCAGTCTGGGCATAGACACAGATACGCAGTATTTT. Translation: CASSLGIDTDTQYF. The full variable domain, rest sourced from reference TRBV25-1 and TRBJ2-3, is EADIYQTPRYLVIGTGKKITLECSQTMGHDKMYWYQQDPGMELHLIHYSYGVNSTEKGDLSSESTVSRIRTEHFPLTLESARPSHTSQYLCASSLGIDTDTQYFGPGTRLTVL.

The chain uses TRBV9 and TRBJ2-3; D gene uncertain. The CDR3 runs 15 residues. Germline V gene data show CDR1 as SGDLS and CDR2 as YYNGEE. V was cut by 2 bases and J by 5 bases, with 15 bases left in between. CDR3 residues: CASSVNPSRVDTQYF. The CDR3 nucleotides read TGTGCCAGCAGCGTGAACCCCTCTAGAGTAGATACGCAGTATTTT.

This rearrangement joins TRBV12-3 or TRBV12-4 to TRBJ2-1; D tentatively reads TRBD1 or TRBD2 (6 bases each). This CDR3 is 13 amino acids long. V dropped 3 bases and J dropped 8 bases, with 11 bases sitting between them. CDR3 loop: CASSFGGPDEQFF. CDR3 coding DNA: TGTGCCAGCAGTTTTGGGGGGCCGGATGAGCAGTTCTTC.

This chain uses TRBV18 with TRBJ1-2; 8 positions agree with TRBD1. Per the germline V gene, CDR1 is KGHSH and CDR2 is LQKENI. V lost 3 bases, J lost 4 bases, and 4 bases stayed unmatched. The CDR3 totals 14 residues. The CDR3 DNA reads TGTGCCAGCTCACCGGACAGGGCCCTCTATGGCTACACCTTC. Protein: CASSPDRALYGYTF.

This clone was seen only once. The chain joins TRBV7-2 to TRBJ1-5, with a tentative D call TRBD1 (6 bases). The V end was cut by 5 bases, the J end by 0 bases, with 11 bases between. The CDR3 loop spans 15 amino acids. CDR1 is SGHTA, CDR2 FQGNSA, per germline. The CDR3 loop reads CASSPQGYSNQPQHF. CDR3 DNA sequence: TGTGCCAGCAGCCCGCAGGGGTATAGCAATCAGCCCCAGCATTTT.

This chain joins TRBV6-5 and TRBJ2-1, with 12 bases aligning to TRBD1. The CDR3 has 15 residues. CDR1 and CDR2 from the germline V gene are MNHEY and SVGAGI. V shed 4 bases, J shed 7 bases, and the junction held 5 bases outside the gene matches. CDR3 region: CASSWDRGLGNEQFF. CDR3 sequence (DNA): TGTGCCAGCAGTTGGGACAGGGGGCTGGGGAATGAGCAGTTCTTC.

CDR3 residues: CASSHRVGDGLDQPQHF. CDR3 nucleotide sequence: TGTGCCAGCAGCCATAGGGTGGGGGATGGTTTGGATCAGCCCCAGCATTTT. The chain is built from TRBV28 and TRBJ1-5; TRBD1 might be the D (5 bases). Germline lookup yields CDR1 MDHEN and CDR2 SYDVKM. The CDR3 totals 17 residues. V lost 6 bases and J lost 5, with 23 bases in between. Full variable domain (rest looked up from reference TRBV28 and TRBJ1-5): DVKVTQSSRYLVKRTGEKVFLECVQDMDHENMFWYRQDPGLGLRLIYFSYDVKMKEKGDIPEGYSVSREKKERFSLILESASTNQTSMYLCASSHRVGDGLDQPQHFGDGTRLSIL.

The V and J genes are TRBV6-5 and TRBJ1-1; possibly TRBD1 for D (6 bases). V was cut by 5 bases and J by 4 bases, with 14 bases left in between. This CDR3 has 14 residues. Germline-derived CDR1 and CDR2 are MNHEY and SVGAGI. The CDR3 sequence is CASSPPRGGTEAFF. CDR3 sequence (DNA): TGTGCCAGCAGTCCCCCAAGGGGGGGCACTGAAGCTTTCTTT.

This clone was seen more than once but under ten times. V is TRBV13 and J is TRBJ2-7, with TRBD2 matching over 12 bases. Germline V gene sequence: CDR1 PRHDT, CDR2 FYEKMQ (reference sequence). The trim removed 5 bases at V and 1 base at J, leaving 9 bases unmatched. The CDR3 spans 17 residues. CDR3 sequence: CASSPQGLAGSSYEQYF. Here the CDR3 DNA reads TGTGCCAGCAGCCCCCAAGGACTAGCGGGGAGTTCCTACGAGCAGTACTTC.

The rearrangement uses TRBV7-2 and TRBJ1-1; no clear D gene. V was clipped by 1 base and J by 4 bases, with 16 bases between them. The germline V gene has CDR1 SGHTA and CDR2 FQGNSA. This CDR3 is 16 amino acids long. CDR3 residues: CASSLGLRLSVTEAFF. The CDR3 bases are TGTGCCAGCAGCTTAGGCCTCAGGTTGTCGGTCACTGAAGCTTTCTTT. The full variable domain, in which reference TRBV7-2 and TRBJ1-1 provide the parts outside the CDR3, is GAGVSQSPSNKVTEKGKDVELRCDPISGHTALYWYRQSLGQGLEFLIYFQGNSAPDKSGLPSDRFSAERTGGSVSTLTIQRTQQEDSAVYLCASSLGLRLSVTEAFFGQGTRLTVV.

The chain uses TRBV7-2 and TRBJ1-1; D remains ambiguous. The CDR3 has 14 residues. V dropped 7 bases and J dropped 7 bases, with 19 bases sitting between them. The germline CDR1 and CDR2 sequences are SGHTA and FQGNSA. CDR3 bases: TGTGCCAGCACCCCTGCGGGTACGCAGCATGAAGCTTTCTTT. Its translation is CASTPAGTQHEAFF.

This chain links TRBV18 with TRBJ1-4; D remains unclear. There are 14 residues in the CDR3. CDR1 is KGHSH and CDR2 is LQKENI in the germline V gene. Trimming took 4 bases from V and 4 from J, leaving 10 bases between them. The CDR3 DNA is TGTGCCAGCTCACGAGGTGATTATAATGAAAAACTGTTTTTT. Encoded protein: CASSRGDYNEKLFF.

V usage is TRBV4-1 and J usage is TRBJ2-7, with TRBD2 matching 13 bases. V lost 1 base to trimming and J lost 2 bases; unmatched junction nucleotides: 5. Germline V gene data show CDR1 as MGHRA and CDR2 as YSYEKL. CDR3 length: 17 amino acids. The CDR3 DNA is TGCGCCAGCAGCCAAGTACAACTAGCGGGAGGGCCCTACGAGCAGTACGTC. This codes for CASSQVQLAGGPYEQYV.

CDR3 coding DNA: TGCGCCAGCAGCCAAGAGTTAGCTCACCCTAGCACAGATACGCAGTATTTT. Protein: CASSQELAHPSTDTQYF. The V and J genes are TRBV4-3 and TRBJ2-3; D unresolved. Trimming removed 0 bases at V and 0 bases at J, with 13 bases between. There are 17 residues in the CDR3. Looked up from germline, CDR1 is LGHNA and CDR2 is YSLEER.

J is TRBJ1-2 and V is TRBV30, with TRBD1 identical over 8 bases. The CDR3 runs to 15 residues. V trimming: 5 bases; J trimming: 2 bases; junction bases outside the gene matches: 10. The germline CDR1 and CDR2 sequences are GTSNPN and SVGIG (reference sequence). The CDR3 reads CAWDPGQGINYGYTF. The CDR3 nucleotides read TGTGCCTGGGATCCAGGACAGGGTATCAACTATGGCTACACCTTC.

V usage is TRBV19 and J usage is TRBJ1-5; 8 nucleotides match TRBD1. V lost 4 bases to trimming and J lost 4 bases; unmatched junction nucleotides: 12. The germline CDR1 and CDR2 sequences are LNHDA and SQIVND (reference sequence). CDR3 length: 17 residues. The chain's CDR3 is CASSTRQGTGGNQPQHF. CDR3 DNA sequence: TGTGCCAGTAGTACCCGACAGGGGACGGGAGGGAATCAGCCCCAGCATTTT.

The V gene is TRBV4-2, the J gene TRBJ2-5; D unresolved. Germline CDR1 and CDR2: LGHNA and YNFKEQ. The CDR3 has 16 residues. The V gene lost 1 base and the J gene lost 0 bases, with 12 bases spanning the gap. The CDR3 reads CASSQVSQRYQETQYF. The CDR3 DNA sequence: TGTGCCAGCAGCCAAGTAAGTCAGAGGTACCAAGAGACCCAGTACTTC.

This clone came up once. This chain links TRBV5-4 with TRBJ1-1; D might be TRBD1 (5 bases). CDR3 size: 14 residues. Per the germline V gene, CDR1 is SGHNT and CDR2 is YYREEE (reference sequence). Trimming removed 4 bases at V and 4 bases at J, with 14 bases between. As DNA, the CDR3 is TGTGCCAGCAGCCAGGGACGAGGGGTCACTGAAGCTTTCTTT. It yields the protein CASSQGRGVTEAFF.

For the CDR3, the DNA is TGTGCCACCCGGGGGGTGATCTCCTACGAGCAGTACTTC. It is translated as CATRGVISYEQYF. The chain employs TRBV19 and TRBJ2-7; 7 positions match TRBD2. V lost 10 bases, J lost 0 bases, and 6 bases stayed unmatched. The CDR3 contains 13 residues. Germline CDR1 LNHDA, CDR2 SQIVND (reference sequence).

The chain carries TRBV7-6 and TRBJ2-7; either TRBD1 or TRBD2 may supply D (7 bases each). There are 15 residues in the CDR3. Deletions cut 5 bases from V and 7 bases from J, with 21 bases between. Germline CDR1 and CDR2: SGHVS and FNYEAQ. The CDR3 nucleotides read TGTGCCAGCAGCCTACAGGGGAGGGGGGTTAAGGAGCAGTACTTC. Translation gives CASSLQGRGVKEQYF.

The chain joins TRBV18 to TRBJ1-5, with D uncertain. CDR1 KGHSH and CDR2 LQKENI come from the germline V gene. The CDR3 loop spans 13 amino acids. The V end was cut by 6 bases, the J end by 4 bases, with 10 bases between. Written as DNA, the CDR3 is TGTGCCAGCTCCCGAGATATAAATCAGCCCCAGCATTTT. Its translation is CASSRDINQPQHF.